This TCR beta chain came from a study of blood T cell repertoires in COVID-19. For the study at large: The samples span acute and convalescent COVID-19 from the United States, Italy and Spain. T cells, B-cell-depleted T cells, or PBMCs provided the cDNA or gDNA that served as material.

Participant age was roughly 18 to 95 years, and participants resided in approximately 24 US areas. This clone was seen only once. In the authors' workflow: How many nucleated cells were present was estimated from reference gene primer amplification. Libraries were prepared by immunoSEQ multiplex PCR; TCRdb keeps only in-frame clonotypes and omits some of them. The V and J calls and clone size are taken from that table; D and trimming were inferred from the DNA. The sample holds around 450,000 clones, about 90% seen once. Germline CDR1 LNHDA, CDR2 SQIVND (reference sequence). The CDR3 covers 16 residues. V gave up 5 bases and J gave up 5 bases; unmatched junction bases: 8.

The sequenced material came from PBMCs or T cells enriched from blood (not recorded which). The receptor's source is a man aged 18 to 30 who had recovered from COVID-19. The genes are TRBV19 and TRBJ2-1, with 11 bases matching TRBD2. The CDR3 nucleotides are TGTGCCAGTAGTGTATATGGGACTAGCGGCCACAATGAGCAGTTCTTC. Encoded protein: CASSVYGTSGHNEQFF. Full variable domain (remainder filled in from reference TRBV19 and TRBJ2-1): DGGITQSPKYLFRKEGQNVTLSCEQNLNHDAMYWYRQDPGQGLRLIYYSQIVNDFQKGDIAEGYSVSREKKESFPLTVTSAQKNPTAFYLCASSVYGTSGHNEQFFGPGTRLTVL.